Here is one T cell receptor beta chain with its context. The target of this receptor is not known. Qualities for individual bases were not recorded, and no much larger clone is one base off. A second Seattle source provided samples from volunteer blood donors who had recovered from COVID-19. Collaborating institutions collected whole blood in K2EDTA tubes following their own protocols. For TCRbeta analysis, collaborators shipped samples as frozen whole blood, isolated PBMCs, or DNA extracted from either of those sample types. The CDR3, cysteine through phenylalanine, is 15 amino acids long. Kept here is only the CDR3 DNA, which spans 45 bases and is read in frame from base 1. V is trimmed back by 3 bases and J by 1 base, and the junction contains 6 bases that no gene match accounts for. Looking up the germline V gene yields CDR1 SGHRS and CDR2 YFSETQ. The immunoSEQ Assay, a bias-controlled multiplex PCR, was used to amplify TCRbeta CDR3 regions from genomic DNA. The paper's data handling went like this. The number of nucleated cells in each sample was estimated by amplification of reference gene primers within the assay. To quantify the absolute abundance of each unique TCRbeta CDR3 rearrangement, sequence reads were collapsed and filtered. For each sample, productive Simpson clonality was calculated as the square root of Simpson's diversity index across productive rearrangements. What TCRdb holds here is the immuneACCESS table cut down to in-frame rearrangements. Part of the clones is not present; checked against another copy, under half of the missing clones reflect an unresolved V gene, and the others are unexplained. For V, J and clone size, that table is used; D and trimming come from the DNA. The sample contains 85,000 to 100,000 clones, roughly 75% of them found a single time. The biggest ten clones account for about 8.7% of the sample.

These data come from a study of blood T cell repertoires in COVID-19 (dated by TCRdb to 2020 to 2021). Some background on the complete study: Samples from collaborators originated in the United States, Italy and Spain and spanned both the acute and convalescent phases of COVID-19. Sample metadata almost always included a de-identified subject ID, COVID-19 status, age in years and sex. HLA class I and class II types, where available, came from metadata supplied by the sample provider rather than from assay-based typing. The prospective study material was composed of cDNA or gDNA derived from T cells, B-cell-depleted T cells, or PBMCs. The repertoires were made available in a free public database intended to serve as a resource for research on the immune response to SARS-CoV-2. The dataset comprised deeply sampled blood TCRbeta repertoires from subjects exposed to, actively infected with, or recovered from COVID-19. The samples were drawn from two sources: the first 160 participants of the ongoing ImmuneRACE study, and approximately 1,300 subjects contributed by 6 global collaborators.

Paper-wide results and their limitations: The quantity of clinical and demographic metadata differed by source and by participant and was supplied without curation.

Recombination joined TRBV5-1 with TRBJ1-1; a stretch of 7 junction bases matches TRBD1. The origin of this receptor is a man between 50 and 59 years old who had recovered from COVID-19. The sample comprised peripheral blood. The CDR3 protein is CASSSDRQGNTEAFF. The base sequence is TGCGCCAGCAGCTCGGATCGACAGGGGAACACTGAAGCTTTCTTT.